This T cell receptor (beta chain) is drawn from a study of cytotoxic CD8 clonotypes in ibrutinib-treated CLL. Overall study context: Included were some eleven relapsed/refractory and 15 treatment-naive patients, of whom 17 were IGHV unmutated. Response samples came after a median 12 months of treatment, range 6 to 36. General observations from the study: Higher circulating CD8+ T-cell counts strongly accompanied higher baseline clonality, above age-matched healthy donors. Clonality went up at ibrutinib response and then declined back toward baseline at progression.

V shed 5 bases, J shed 6 bases, and the junction held 9 bases outside the gene matches. Germline CDR1 and CDR2: SQVTM and ANQGSEA. CDR3 length: 13 residues. The assay was immunoSEQ multiplex PCR, and TCRdb's table has in-frame clones only and misses some. The sample has 35,000 or so clones, about two thirds seen once. Comments on this clone: The antigen is unknown.

Sequencing used PBMCs, obtained at disease progression, from a patient treated with ibrutinib. The chain carries TRBV29-1 and TRBJ1-1, with 7 bases matching TRBD1. The origin of this receptor is a human donor with chronic lymphocytic leukemia. DNA for the CDR3: TGCAGCGTTCTAGGGGGCAGTAATTCTGAAGCTTTCTTT. Protein sequence: CSVLGGSNSEAFF.